This T cell receptor (beta chain) was documented in a study of beta chain features in type 1 diabetes. In total, each donor contributed a single heparinised blood draw that averaged about 110 mL. Purity exceeding 98% was reached by all sorted populations. The entirety of the isolated RNA underwent reverse transcription, so expressed TCRB transcripts were sequenced. This table comes from immunoSEQ multiplex PCR, and its TCRdb copy is limited to in-frame clones, with some not included. The table includes 150,000 or so clones, less than 10% detected once. The CDR3 spans 15 residues. Germline V lookup: CDR1 SGHTA, CDR2 FQGNSA. Trimming removed 2 bases from V and 3 bases from J, with 14 bases in between.

The chain recombines TRBV7-2 with TRBJ2-7; D uncertain. What was sequenced was central memory CD4+ T cells from blood. The TCR originated in a middle-aged woman in good health. CDR3 nucleotides: TGTGCCAGCAGCTTAAAAACGAGCTCCGACTACGAGCAGTACTTC. Amino acids: CASSLKTSSDYEQYF.